This note documents a single T cell receptor beta chain sequence. Its target is not known. This specimen belongs to a study of cytomegalovirus exposure and HLA in healthy donors. General study points: For TCR beta chains, V- and J-gene trimming was later linked to a missense DCLRE1C variant.

The germline CDR1 and CDR2 sequences are SGDLS and YYNGEE. This CDR3 region has 15 residues. Trimming shortened V by 4 bases and J by 6 bases, and 16 bases separated the two germline ends. PCR involved 60 Vbeta and 13 Jbeta primers. The protocol was immunoSEQ multiplex PCR, while the TCRdb copy is restricted to in-frame clones and leaves out a portion. In the table there are under 200,000 clones, roughly 70% of which are singletons. The receptor comes from a woman younger than 45 in good health and CMV-seronegative. This rearrangement joins TRBV9 to TRBJ2-2; weak D call: TRBD2 (7 bases). What was sequenced was PBMCs. For the CDR3, the DNA is TGTGCCAGCAGCCCCCGGGGGGCGCGTTCCGGGGAGCTGTTTTTT. As protein: CASSPRGARSGELFF.